Given below is one T cell receptor beta chain in context. The data were taken from a study of technical replicates of blood from a few donors. Repertoires were generated with immunoSEQ multiplex PCR, while TCRdb's copy carries only in-frame clones and drops some. The sample records 75,000 to 100,000 clones, roughly 94% being singletons. The sequenced material came from T cells isolated from PBMCs. The TCR was taken from a human donor in good health.

The CDR3 protein is CASSTLGRGYEQYF. In DNA form, the CDR3 reads TGTGCCAGTAGTACCCTCGGGCGGGGCTACGAGCAGTACTTC. The V gene is TRBV19, the J gene TRBJ2-7; weak D call: TRBD2 (6 bases). The germline V gene has CDR1 LNHDA and CDR2 SQIVND (reference sequence). The CDR3 has 14 residues. V dropped 4 bases and J dropped 3 bases, with 13 bases sitting between them.